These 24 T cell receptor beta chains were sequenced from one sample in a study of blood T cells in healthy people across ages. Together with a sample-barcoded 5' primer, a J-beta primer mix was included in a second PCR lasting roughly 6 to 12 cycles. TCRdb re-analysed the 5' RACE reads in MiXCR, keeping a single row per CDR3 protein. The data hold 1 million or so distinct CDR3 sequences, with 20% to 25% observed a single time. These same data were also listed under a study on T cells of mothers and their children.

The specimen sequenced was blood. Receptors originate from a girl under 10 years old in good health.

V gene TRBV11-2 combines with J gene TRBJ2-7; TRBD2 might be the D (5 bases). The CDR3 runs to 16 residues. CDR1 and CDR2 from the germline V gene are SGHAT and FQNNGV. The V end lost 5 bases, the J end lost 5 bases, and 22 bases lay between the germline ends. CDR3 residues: CASSPPWGFGGHEQYF. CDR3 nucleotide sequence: TGTGCCAGCAGCCCCCCGTGGGGTTTTGGAGGACACGAGCAGTACTTC.

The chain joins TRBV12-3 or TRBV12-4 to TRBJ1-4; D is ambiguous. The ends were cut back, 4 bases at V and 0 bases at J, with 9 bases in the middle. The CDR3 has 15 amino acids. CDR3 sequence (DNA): TGTGCCAGCAGTTCCCCTCGCTCAACTAATGAAAAACTGTTTTTT. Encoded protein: CASSSPRSTNEKLFF.

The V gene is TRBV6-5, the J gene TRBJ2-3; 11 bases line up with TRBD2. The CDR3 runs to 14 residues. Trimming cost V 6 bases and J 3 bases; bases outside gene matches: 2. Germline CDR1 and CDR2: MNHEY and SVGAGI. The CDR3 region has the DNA TGTGCCAGCAGGCGACTAGCGGGGACAGATACGCAGTATTTT. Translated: CASRRLAGTDTQYF.

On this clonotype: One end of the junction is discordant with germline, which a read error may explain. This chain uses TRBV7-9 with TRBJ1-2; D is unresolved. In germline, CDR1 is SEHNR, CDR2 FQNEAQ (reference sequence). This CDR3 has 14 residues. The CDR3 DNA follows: TGTGCCGGCAGCCGGGGAGCGGGGAACTATGGCTACACCTTC. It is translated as CAGSRGAGNYGYTF.

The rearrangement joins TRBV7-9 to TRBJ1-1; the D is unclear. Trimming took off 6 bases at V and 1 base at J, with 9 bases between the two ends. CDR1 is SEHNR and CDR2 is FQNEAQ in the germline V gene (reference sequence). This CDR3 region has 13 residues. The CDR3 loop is CASRLQENTEAFF. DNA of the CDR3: TGTGCCAGCAGGCTCCAGGAGAACACTGAAGCTTTCTTT.

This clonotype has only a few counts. The CDR3 protein is CSASLAGGPYSYEQYF. CDR3 coding DNA: TGCAGTGCTAGTCTAGCGGGAGGACCTTACTCCTACGAGCAGTACTTC. This chain joins TRBV20-1 and TRBJ2-7; 11 positions match TRBD2. J lost 0 bases, V lost 3 bases, and 7 bases had no gene match. The V gene's germline CDR1 is DFQATT and CDR2 SNEGSKA (reference sequence). The CDR3 is made up of 16 amino acids.

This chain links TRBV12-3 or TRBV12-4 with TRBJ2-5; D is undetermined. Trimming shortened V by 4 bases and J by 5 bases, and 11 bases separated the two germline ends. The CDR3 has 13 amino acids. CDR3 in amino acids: CASSSKLLETQYF. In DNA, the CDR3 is TGTGCCAGCAGTTCTAAGTTATTGGAGACCCAGTACTTC.

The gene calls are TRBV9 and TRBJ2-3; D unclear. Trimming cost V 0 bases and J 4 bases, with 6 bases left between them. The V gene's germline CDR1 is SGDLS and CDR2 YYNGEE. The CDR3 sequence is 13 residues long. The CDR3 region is CASSVEVADTQYF. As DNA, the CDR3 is TGTGCCAGCAGCGTAGAAGTTGCAGATACGCAGTATTTT.

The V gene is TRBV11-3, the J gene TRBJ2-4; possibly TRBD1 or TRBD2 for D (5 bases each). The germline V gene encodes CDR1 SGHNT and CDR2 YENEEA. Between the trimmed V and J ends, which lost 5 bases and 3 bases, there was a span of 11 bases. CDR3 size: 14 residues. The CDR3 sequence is CASSEGWGKNIQYF. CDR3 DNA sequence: TGTGCCAGCAGCGAGGGGTGGGGCAAAAACATTCAGTACTTC.

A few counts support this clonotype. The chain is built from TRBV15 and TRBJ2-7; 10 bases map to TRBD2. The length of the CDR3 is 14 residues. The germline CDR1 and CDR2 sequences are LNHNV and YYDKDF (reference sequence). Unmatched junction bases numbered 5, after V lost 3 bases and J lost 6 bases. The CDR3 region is CATSRDLAGGEQYF. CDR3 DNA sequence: TGTGCCACCAGCAGGGATTTAGCGGGAGGCGAGCAGTACTTC.

CDR3 protein: CASSLGQGPHTEAFF. The CDR3 nucleotides read TGCGCCAGCAGCTTGGGACAGGGGCCTCACACTGAAGCTTTCTTT. The V call is TRBV5-1, the J call TRBJ1-1, with 8 bases lining up with TRBD1. This CDR3 has 15 amino acids. Germline lookup yields CDR1 SGHRS and CDR2 YFSETQ. J was trimmed by 3 bases and V by 0 bases; bases with no gene match: 4. Complete variable domain (other parts from reference TRBV5-1 and TRBJ1-1): KAGVTQTPRYLIKTRGQQVTLSCSPISGHRSVSWYQQTPGQGLQFLFEYFSETQRNKGNFPGRFSGRQFSNSRSEMNVSTLELGDSALYLCASSLGQGPHTEAFFGQGTRLTVV.

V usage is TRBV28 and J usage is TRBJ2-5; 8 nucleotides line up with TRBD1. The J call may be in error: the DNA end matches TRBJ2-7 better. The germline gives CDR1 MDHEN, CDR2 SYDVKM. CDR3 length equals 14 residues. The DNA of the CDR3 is TGTGCCAGCACCATTGACAGGGGATTAGGCGAGCAGTACTTC. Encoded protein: CASTIDRGLGEQYF.

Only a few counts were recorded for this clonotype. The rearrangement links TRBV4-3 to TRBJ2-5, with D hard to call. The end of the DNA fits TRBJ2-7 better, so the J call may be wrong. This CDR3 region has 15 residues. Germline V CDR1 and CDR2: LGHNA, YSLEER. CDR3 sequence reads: CASSQDVGNSYEQYF. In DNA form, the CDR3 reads TGCGCCAGCAGCCAAGATGTCGGAAACTCCTACGAGCAGTACTTC.

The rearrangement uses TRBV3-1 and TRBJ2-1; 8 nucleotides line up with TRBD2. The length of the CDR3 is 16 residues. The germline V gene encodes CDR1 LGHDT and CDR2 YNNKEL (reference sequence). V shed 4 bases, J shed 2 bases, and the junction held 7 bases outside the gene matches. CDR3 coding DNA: TGTGCCAGCAGCCCGCTCGGGGGGGTGCCCTACAATGAGCAGTTCTTC. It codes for CASSPLGGVPYNEQFF.

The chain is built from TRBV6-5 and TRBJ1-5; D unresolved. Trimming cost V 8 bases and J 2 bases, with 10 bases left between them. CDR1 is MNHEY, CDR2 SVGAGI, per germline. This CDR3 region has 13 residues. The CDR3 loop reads CASDVVGNQPQHF. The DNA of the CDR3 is TGTGCCAGCGATGTAGTTGGCAATCAGCCCCAGCATTTT.

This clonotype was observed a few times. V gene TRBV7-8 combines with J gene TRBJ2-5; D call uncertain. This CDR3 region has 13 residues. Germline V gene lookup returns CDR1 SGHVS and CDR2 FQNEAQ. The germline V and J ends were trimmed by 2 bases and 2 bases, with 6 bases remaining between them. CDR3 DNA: TGTGCCAGCAGCTTAATCACTCAAGAGACCCAGTACTTC. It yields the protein CASSLITQETQYF.

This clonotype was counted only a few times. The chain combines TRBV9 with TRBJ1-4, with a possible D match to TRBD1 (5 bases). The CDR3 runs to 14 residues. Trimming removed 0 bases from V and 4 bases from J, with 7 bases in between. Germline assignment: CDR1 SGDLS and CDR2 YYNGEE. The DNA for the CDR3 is TGTGCCAGCAGCGTAGGACAGAGTAATGAAAAACTGTTTTTT. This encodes CASSVGQSNEKLFF. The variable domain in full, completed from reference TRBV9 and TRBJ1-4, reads DSGVTQTPKHLITATGQRVTLRCSPRSGDLSVYWYQQSLDQGLQFLIQYYNGEERAKGNILERFSAQQFPDLHSELNLSSLELGDSALYFCASSVGQSNEKLFFGSGTQLSVL.

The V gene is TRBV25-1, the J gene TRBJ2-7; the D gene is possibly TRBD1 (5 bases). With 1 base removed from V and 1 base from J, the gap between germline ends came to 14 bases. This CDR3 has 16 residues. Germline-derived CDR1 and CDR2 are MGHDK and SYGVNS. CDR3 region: CASSEWGARGSYEQYF. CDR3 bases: TGTGCCAGCAGTGAATGGGGCGCTAGGGGTTCCTACGAGCAGTACTTC.

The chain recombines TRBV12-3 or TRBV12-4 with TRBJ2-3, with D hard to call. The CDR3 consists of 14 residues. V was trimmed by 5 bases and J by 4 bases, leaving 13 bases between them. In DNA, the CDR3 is TGTGCCAGCAGTGGCAGCCTAGTAGCAGATACGCAGTATTTT. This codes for CASSGSLVADTQYF.

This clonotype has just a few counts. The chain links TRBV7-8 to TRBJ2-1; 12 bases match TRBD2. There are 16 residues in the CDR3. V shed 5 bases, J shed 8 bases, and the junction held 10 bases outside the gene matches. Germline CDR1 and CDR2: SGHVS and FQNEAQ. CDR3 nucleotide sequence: TGTGCCAGCAGCGGGGACAGGACTAGCGGGAACGATGAGCAGTTCTTC. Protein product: CASSGDRTSGNDEQFF.

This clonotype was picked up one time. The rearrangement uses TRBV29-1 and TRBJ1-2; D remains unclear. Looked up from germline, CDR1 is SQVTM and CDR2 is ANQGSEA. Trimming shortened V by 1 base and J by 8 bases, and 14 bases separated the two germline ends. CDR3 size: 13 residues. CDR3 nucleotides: TGCAGCGTTGAAGGTTCCGGCCTCGAAGGCTACACCTTC. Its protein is CSVEGSGLEGYTF.

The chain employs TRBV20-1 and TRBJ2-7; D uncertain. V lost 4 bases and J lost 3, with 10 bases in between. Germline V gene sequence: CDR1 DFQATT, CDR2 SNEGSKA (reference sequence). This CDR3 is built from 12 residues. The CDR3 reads CSANRSNYEQYF. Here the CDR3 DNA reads TGCAGTGCTAACCGGAGCAACTACGAGCAGTACTTC.

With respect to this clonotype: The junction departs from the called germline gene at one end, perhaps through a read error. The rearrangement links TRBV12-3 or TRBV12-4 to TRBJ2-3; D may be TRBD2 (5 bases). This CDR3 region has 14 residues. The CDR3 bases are TGTGCCAGCAGTGGCCTAGCAAGCGCAGATACGCAATATTTT. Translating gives CASSGLASADTQYF.

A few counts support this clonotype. The CDR3 nucleotides are TGTGCCAGCAGTCCCCCCCCTAGCGGGAGGGCGGTAGGCGAGCAGTTCTTC. Its protein is CASSPPPSGRAVGEQFF. This sequence joins TRBV28 and TRBJ2-1; the match to TRBD2 covers 12 bases. The CDR3 totals 17 residues. Germline assignment: CDR1 MDHEN and CDR2 SYDVKM. With 5 bases clipped from V and 10 bases from J, the junction kept 15 bases outside the gene matches.